The 28 T cell receptor beta chains in this list originate from one sample, sequenced in a study of cytomegalovirus exposure and HLA in healthy donors. Vbeta (60) and Jbeta (13) primers were used in the PCR. Sequencing used immunoSEQ multiplex PCR; TCRdb keeps in-frame clones, though not all of them. The sample lists about 180,000 clones; around 80% were seen once. Sequences were obtained from PBMCs. The receptors stem from a girl between 5 and 17 years old in good health and CMV-seropositive.

The chain links TRBV18 to TRBJ2-2; tentatively, D is TRBD1 (5 bases). Germline V gene data show CDR1 as KGHSH and CDR2 as LQKENI. Trimming pared 1 base from V and 0 bases from J, leaving 6 bases between. This CDR3 contains 15 residues. CDR3 residues: CASSPQGPNTGELFF. The CDR3 DNA reads as TGTGCCAGCTCACCACAGGGGCCGAACACCGGGGAGCTGTTTTTT.

This clone showed up just once. The chain uses TRBV6-1 and TRBJ2-2, with D possibly matching TRBD2 (6 bases). With 9 bases removed from V and 5 bases from J, the gap between germline ends came to 16 bases. Germline values: CDR1 MNHNS, CDR2 SASEGT. The CDR3 loop spans 14 amino acids. For the CDR3, the DNA is TGTGCCAGTCGGCGGGACGGGGAAACCGGGGAGCTGTTTTTT. This translates into CASRRDGETGELFF.

The rearrangement joins TRBV10-3 to TRBJ2-1; D uncertain. The CDR3 length is 15 residues. Germline loops: CDR1 ENHRY, CDR2 SYGVKD. The V and J ends lost 2 bases and 0 bases respectively, with 8 bases between them. CDR3 DNA: TGTGCCATCAGTGAGGGTGCCAGCTCCTACAATGAGCAGTTCTTC. The encoded protein is CAISEGASSYNEQFF.

This clone was counted between two and nine times. The chain recombines TRBV6-1 with TRBJ1-1, with D hard to call. Germline CDR1 MNHNS, CDR2 SASEGT. CDR3 size: 15 residues. V was shortened by 2 bases and J by 1 base, with 11 bases between the two germline ends. The chain's CDR3 is CASSESVEWNTEAFF. CDR3 nucleotide sequence: TGTGCCAGCAGTGAAAGTGTAGAGTGGAACACTGAAGCTTTCTTT.

This sequence joins TRBV5-4 and TRBJ2-1, with 10 bases identical to TRBD2. The germline CDR1 and CDR2 sequences are SGHNT and YYREEE (reference sequence). There are 15 residues in the CDR3. The V gene end was trimmed by 2 bases and the J gene end by 9 bases; junction bases not matched to a gene: 8. The CDR3 reads CASSLGLAASGEQFF. CDR3 in DNA: TGTGCCAGCAGCTTAGGACTAGCGGCTTCTGGTGAGCAGTTCTTC.

V usage is TRBV27 and J usage is TRBJ2-1; 7 bases are shared with TRBD2. Germline V gives CDR1 MNHEY, CDR2 SMNVEV (reference sequence). Trimming cost V 6 bases and J 4 bases; bases outside gene matches: 6. The CDR3 is made up of 14 amino acids. The CDR3 coding sequence is TGTGCCAGCAGACTTGGTAGCGGGTACAATGAGCAGTTCTTC. Translated, it gives CASRLGSGYNEQFF.

The table lists this clone with a count of one. This chain connects TRBV7-9 to TRBJ1-2; D may be TRBD1 (5 bases). The V end was cut by 5 bases, the J end by 0 bases, with 10 bases between. CDR3 length: 14 residues. CDR1 is SEHNR, CDR2 FQNEAQ, per germline (reference sequence). CDR3 DNA: TGTGCCAGCAGCCGCCAGGGCACTAACTATGGCTACACCTTC. This encodes CASSRQGTNYGYTF.

This sequence joins TRBV15 and TRBJ1-5; no definite D call. Germline CDR1 LNHNV, CDR2 YYDKDF (reference sequence). The V end was cut by 1 base, the J end by 2 bases, with 15 bases between. This CDR3 region has 17 residues. CDR3 DNA: TGTGCCACCAGCAGAGGGGTTGAGGACTCTGGCAATCAGCCCCAGCATTTT. Its translation is CATSRGVEDSGNQPQHF. The full variable domain, in which reference TRBV15 and TRBJ1-5 provide the parts outside the CDR3, is DAMVIQNPRYQVTQFGKPVTLSCSQTLNHNVMYWYQQKSSQAPKLLFHYYDKDFNNEADTPDNFQSRRPNTSFCFLDIRSPGLGDTAMYLCATSRGVEDSGNQPQHFGDGTRLSIL.

The V call is TRBV27, the J call TRBJ2-7, with 9 bases matching TRBD2. The germline gives CDR1 MNHEY, CDR2 SMNVEV (reference sequence). Trimming at V came to 8 bases and at J to 6 bases, leaving 8 bases not matched to a gene. The CDR3 has 13 residues. Here the CDR3 reads CASQGGRELEQYF. CDR3 sequence (DNA): TGTGCCAGCCAGGGCGGGAGGGAGCTCGAGCAGTACTTC.

The chain combines TRBV5-5 with TRBJ1-1; the D gene is possibly TRBD1 (6 bases). Per the germline V gene, CDR1 is SGHKS and CDR2 is YYEKEE (reference sequence). The CDR3 length is 13 residues. Trimming left V 2 bases short and J 3 bases short, with 8 bases between. CDR3 nucleotide sequence: TGTGCCAGCAGCTTACAGGGTGACACTGAAGCTTTCTTT. Translating gives CASSLQGDTEAFF.

The chain uses TRBV30 and TRBJ1-4; 12 nucleotides line up with TRBD1. The CDR3 contains 15 residues. Trimming removed 3 bases from V and 8 bases from J; junction bases left unmatched: 7. Germline V gene sequence: CDR1 GTSNPN, CDR2 SVGIG (reference sequence). The CDR3 here is CAWSLRDRGPEKLFF. CDR3 DNA sequence: TGTGCCTGGAGCCTAAGGGACAGGGGGCCGGAAAAACTGTTTTTT.

V and J are TRBV13 and TRBJ2-7, with 10 bases matching TRBD2. The CDR3 has 16 amino acids. Trimming cost V 0 bases and J 4 bases; bases outside gene matches: 6. In germline, CDR1 is PRHDT, CDR2 FYEKMQ (reference sequence). The CDR3 sequence: CASSLGIPSGSYEQYF. The DNA of the CDR3 is TGTGCCAGCAGCTTAGGGATCCCTAGCGGGAGTTACGAGCAGTACTTC.

V usage is TRBV14 and J usage is TRBJ2-1; 7 bases agree with TRBD2. This CDR3 has 14 residues. CDR1 and CDR2 from the germline V gene are SGHDN and FVKESK. The V and J ends lost 4 bases and 8 bases, in that order; junction bases with no gene match: 8. For the CDR3, the DNA is TGTGCCAGCAGCCCTAGGACTAGTTTGGATGAGCAGTTCTTC. Translated, it gives CASSPRTSLDEQFF.

This clone was picked up one time. The V call is TRBV6-4, the J call TRBJ1-1; D not certain. This CDR3 comprises 13 residues. With 8 bases removed from V and 6 bases from J, the gap between germline ends came to 16 bases. CDR1 MRHNA and CDR2 SNTAGT come from the germline V gene. The CDR3 nucleotides read TGTGCCAGCCCGTGTTCGGGGATCCCTGAAGCTTTCTTT. Protein sequence: CASPCSGIPEAFF.

V usage is TRBV29-1 and J usage is TRBJ1-2; D gene uncertain. Germline V CDR1 and CDR2: SQVTM, ANQGSEA. This CDR3 is built from 17 residues. V lost 4 bases and J 0 bases, leaving 21 bases between the germline ends. The CDR3 loop reads CSVGGPQRAEANYGYTF. The CDR3 nucleotides are TGCAGCGTTGGAGGTCCGCAAAGGGCGGAGGCTAACTATGGCTACACCTTC.

The V and J genes are TRBV30 and TRBJ2-7; D is possibly TRBD2 (5 bases). Trimming took 1 base from V and 6 from J, leaving 16 bases between them. CDR1 is GTSNPN and CDR2 is SVGIG in the germline V gene (reference sequence). The CDR3 consists of 14 residues. Here the CDR3 reads CAWSADSSGFEQYF. Written as DNA, the CDR3 is TGTGCCTGGAGTGCGGATTCTTCGGGGTTCGAGCAGTACTTC.

This sequence joins TRBV5-4 and TRBJ2-3; D not certain. The CDR3 runs 14 residues. Trimming took 4 bases from V and 2 from J, leaving 11 bases between them. Per germline, CDR1 SGHNT and CDR2 YYREEE (reference sequence). CDR3: CASSLPPYTDTQYF. The CDR3 DNA follows: TGTGCCAGCAGCCTACCCCCATACACAGATACGCAGTATTTT.

Concerning this clone: A junction boundary mismatches the germline segment, possibly from a read error. The rearrangement joins TRBV7-9 to TRBJ2-2; tentatively, D is TRBD2 (5 bases). This CDR3 spans 12 amino acids. The germline V gene encodes CDR1 SEHNR and CDR2 FQNEAQ (reference sequence). The CDR3 reads CASSSFAGELLF. CDR3 in DNA: TGTGCCAGCAGCTCGTTCGCCGGGGAGCTGCTTTTT. The whole variable domain, remainder taken from reference TRBV7-9 and TRBJ2-2, is DTGVSQNPRHKITKRGQNVTFRCDPISEHNRLYWYRQTLGQGPEFLTYFQNEAQLEKSRLLSDRFSAERPKGSFSTLEIQRTEQGDSAMYLCASSSFAGELLFGEGSRLTVL.

The chain has TRBV6-1 and TRBJ2-7; 8 nucleotides align to TRBD2. V shed 6 bases and J 2 bases; nucleotides not matched to a gene: 9. This CDR3 region has 15 residues. CDR1 and CDR2 from the germline V gene are MNHNS and SASEGT. DNA for the CDR3: TGTGCCAGCAGGGCAACTAGCGGAGGCCCCTACGAGCAGTACTTC. Protein: CASRATSGGPYEQYF.

In DNA, the CDR3 is TGTGCCAGCTCCCCCGATCTTTTCAGCTCCTACGAGCAGTACTTC. It encodes CASSPDLFSSYEQYF. This chain uses TRBV11-2 with TRBJ2-7; D is unclear. Trimming took 8 bases from V and 0 from J, leaving 17 bases between them. This CDR3 is built from 15 residues. CDR1 is SGHAT and CDR2 is FQNNGV in the germline V gene.

The chain combines TRBV2 with TRBJ1-1; 7 bases align to TRBD1. With 5 bases clipped from V and 4 bases from J, the junction kept 7 bases outside the gene matches. CDR1 SNHLY and CDR2 FYNNEI come from the germline V gene. This CDR3 is built from 14 residues. The DNA of the CDR3 is TGTGCCAGCAGTTTGACAGGGTTTGGCACTGAAGCTTTCTTT. This gives the protein CASSLTGFGTEAFF.

The chain is built from TRBV4-1 and TRBJ2-7, with D possibly being TRBD2 (5 bases). Germline V gene lookup returns CDR1 MGHRA and CDR2 YSYEKL. This CDR3 comprises 15 residues. Between the trimmed V and J ends, which lost 4 bases and 5 bases, there was a span of 18 bases. CDR3 sequence reads: CASSRGGPWVHEQYF. CDR3 DNA sequence: TGCGCCAGCAGCCGCGGAGGTCCCTGGGTTCACGAGCAGTACTTC.

This chain uses TRBV27 with TRBJ2-7, with TRBD2 identical over 9 bases. This CDR3 comprises 15 residues. Looked up from germline, CDR1 is MNHEY and CDR2 is SMNVEV (reference sequence). Unmatched junction bases numbered 7, after V lost 2 bases and J lost 5 bases. The CDR3 region is CASSLVASGIDEQYF. The CDR3, as DNA: TGTGCCAGCAGTTTAGTGGCTAGCGGGATCGACGAGCAGTACTTC.

This chain connects TRBV19 to TRBJ1-5; D gene unclear. Trimming removed 1 base from V and 7 bases from J, with 14 bases in between. Germline V gene data show CDR1 as LNHDA and CDR2 as SQIVND (reference sequence). The CDR3 consists of 15 residues. CDR3 loop: CASSIGAGSRQPQHF. The CDR3 DNA reads as TGTGCCAGTAGTATAGGAGCGGGATCCCGCCAGCCCCAGCATTTT.

The V and J genes are TRBV6-5 and TRBJ2-7, with D perhaps TRBD1 (5 bases). V was trimmed by 8 bases and J by 0 bases, leaving 14 bases between them. CDR1 and CDR2 from the germline V gene are MNHEY and SVGAGI. This CDR3 contains 14 residues. For the CDR3, the DNA is TGTGCCAGCGGGGCCCTCCAAAGCTCCTACGAGCAGTACTTC. Its protein is CASGALQSSYEQYF.

The chain has TRBV5-5 and TRBJ1-1; D is unclear. Trimming left V 0 bases short and J 1 base short, with 4 bases between. From germline, CDR1 is SGHKS and CDR2 YYEKEE (reference sequence). There are 13 residues in the CDR3. The CDR3 DNA reads as TGTGCCAGCAGCTTGGCAGGGAACACTGAAGCTTTCTTT. As protein: CASSLAGNTEAFF.

The chain has TRBV19 and TRBJ1-5; D is perhaps TRBD1 (5 bases). Germline V lookup: CDR1 LNHDA, CDR2 SQIVND (reference sequence). The ends were cut back, 0 bases at V and 4 bases at J, with 10 bases in the middle. This CDR3 comprises 15 residues. The CDR3, as DNA: TGTGCCAGTAGTATAGATGGGGCCAAAAATCAGCCCCAGCATTTT. Encoded protein: CASSIDGAKNQPQHF. Full variable domain (outside the CDR3, taken from reference TRBV19 and TRBJ1-5): DGGITQSPKYLFRKEGQNVTLSCEQNLNHDAMYWYRQDPGQGLRLIYYSQIVNDFQKGDIAEGYSVSREKKESFPLTVTSAQKNPTAFYLCASSIDGAKNQPQHFGDGTRLSIL.

The rearrangement uses TRBV10-3 and TRBJ2-1, with D maybe TRBD2 (6 bases). The CDR3 has 13 residues. Trimming removed 7 bases at V and 7 bases at J, with 14 bases between. Germline lookup yields CDR1 ENHRY and CDR2 SYGVKD. CDR3: CAINRELRNEQFF. CDR3 DNA sequence: TGTGCCATCAACCGGGAGCTGCGGAATGAGCAGTTCTTC.